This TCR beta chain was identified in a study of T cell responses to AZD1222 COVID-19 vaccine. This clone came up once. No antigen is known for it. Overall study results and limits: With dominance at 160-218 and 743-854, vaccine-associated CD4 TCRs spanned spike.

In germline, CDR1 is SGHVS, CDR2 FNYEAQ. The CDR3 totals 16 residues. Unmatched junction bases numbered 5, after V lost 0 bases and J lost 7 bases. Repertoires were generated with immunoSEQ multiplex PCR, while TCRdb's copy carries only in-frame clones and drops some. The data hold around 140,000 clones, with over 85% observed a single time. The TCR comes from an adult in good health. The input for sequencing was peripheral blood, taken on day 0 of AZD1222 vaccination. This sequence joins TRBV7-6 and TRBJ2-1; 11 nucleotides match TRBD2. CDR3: CASSLAQTSGINEQFF. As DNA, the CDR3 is TGTGCCAGCAGCTTAGCCCAGACTAGCGGGATAAATGAGCAGTTCTTC.